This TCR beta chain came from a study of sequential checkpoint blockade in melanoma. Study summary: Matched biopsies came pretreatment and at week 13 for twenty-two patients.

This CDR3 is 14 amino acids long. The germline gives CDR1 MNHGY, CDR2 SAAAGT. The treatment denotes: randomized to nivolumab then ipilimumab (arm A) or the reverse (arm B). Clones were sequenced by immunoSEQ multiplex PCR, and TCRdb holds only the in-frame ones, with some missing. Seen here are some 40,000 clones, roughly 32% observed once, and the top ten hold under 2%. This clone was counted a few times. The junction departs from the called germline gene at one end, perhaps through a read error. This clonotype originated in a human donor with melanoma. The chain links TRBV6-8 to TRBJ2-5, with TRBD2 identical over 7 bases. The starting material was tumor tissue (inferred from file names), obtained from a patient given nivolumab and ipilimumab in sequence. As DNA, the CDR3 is TGTGCCATCAGTGGGAGGGTAGAGAGGGAGACCCAGTACTTC. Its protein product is CAISGRVERETQYF.